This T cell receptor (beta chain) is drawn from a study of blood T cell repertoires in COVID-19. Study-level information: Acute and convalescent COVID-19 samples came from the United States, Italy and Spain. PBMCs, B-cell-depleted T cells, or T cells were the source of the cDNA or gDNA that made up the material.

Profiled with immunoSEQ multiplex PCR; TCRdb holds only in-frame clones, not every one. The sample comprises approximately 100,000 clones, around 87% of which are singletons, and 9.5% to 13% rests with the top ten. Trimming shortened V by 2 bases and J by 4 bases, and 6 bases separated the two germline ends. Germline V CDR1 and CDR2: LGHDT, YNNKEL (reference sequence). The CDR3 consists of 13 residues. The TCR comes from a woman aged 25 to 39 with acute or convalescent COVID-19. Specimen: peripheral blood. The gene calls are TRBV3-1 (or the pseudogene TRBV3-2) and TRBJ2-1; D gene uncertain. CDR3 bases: TGTGCCAGCAGCCAATTACGGTACAATGAGCAGTTCTTC. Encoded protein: CASSQLRYNEQFF.